Presented here are 32 T cell receptor beta chains from one specimen sequenced in a study of blood T cell repertoires in COVID-19. Assay used: immunoSEQ multiplex PCR; TCRdb lists only in-frame clones, some missing. The profile shows approximately 77,000 clones, about nine tenths of them singletons. Sequenced sample: peripheral blood. The source of these receptors is a woman older than 75 with acute or convalescent COVID-19.

The chain uses TRBV9 and TRBJ1-1; D remains unclear. Trimming took 0 bases from V and 7 from J, leaving 10 bases between them. Germline lookup yields CDR1 SGDLS and CDR2 YYNGEE. The CDR3 covers 13 residues. CDR3 bases: TGTGCCAGCAGCGTAGCTACGACGGGTGAAGCTTTCTTT. Translated: CASSVATTGEAFF.

The chain joins TRBV3-1 (or the pseudogene TRBV3-2) to TRBJ2-7, with 9 bases aligning to TRBD1. Germline CDR1 reads LGHDT; CDR2 reads YNNKEL (reference sequence). This CDR3 region has 15 residues. The junction had 2 bases not matched to a gene; V was cut back by 0 bases and J by 2 bases. The CDR3 protein is CASSQEGQGTYEQYF. In DNA form, the CDR3 reads TGTGCCAGCAGCCAAGAGGGACAGGGAACCTACGAGCAGTACTTC.

DNA for the CDR3: TGCGCCAGCGGGGGGACTAGCAGAATCAATGAGCAGTTCTTC. Encoded protein: CASGGTSRINEQFF. The V call is TRBV10-2, the J call TRBJ2-1; 9 nucleotides align to TRBD2. Germline V lookup: CDR1 WSHSY, CDR2 SAAADI. V lost 8 bases and J lost 6; bases outside the gene matches: 8. CDR3 length: 14 residues.

The chain couples TRBV10-3 to TRBJ1-3, with D perhaps matching TRBD1 (6 bases). This CDR3 has 13 residues. CDR1 and CDR2 from the germline V gene are ENHRY and SYGVKD. Trimming took off 10 bases at V and 4 bases at J, with 14 bases between the two ends. This CDR3 reads CATQGLPGNTIYF. The CDR3 DNA is TGTGCCACACAGGGTTTGCCAGGAAACACCATATATTTT.

This chain links TRBV9 with TRBJ1-2, with a possible D match to TRBD1 (6 bases). CDR1 is SGDLS and CDR2 is YYNGEE in the germline V gene. V was cut by 5 bases and J by 4 bases, with 30 bases left in between. The CDR3 extends over 19 amino acids. CDR3 protein: CASSAPGSSDRVSLYGYTF. The CDR3 DNA reads as TGTGCCAGCAGTGCCCCCGGATCTTCGGACAGAGTGTCTCTCTATGGCTACACCTTC.

This chain connects TRBV6-6 to TRBJ1-2, with TRBD1 as a possible D gene (6 bases). V lost 7 bases to trimming and J lost 4 bases, with 13 bases between them. Germline CDR1 MNHNY, CDR2 SVGAGI (reference sequence). This CDR3 has 13 residues. The CDR3 loop reads CASTQTGTYGYTF. The CDR3 region has the DNA TGTGCCAGCACCCAGACAGGAACCTATGGCTACACCTTC.

The chain combines TRBV3-1 (or the pseudogene TRBV3-2) with TRBJ1-2; TRBD1 aligns across 10 bases. The V gene's germline CDR1 is LGHDT and CDR2 YNNKEL (reference sequence). The CDR3 length is 14 residues. V shed 3 bases, J shed 6 bases, and the junction held 4 bases outside the gene matches. DNA of the CDR3: TGTGCCAGCAGCCATACCGGACAGGGGGATGGCTACACCTTC. Translation: CASSHTGQGDGYTF.

The chain employs TRBV7-2 and TRBJ2-3, with 7 bases matching TRBD2. CDR3 length equals 15 residues. V lost 3 bases to trimming and J lost 1 base; unmatched junction nucleotides: 4. The germline V gene encodes CDR1 SGHTA and CDR2 FQGNSA. CDR3 residues: CASSFSRGGTDTQYF. In DNA form, the CDR3 reads TGTGCCAGCAGCTTCTCTCGGGGGGGCACAGATACGCAGTATTTT.

This rearrangement joins TRBV6-5 to TRBJ1-4, with a tentative D call TRBD1 (6 bases). Germline V gene lookup returns CDR1 MNHEY and CDR2 SVGAGI. Trimming left V 0 bases short and J 8 bases short, with 13 bases between. The CDR3 covers 15 residues. Written as DNA, the CDR3 is TGTGCCAGCAGTTACTCGTGGGGGCCTCAAGAAAAACTGTTTTTT. Translating it yields CASSYSWGPQEKLFF.

The chain joins TRBV28 to TRBJ2-3, with TRBD1 as a possible D gene (6 bases). The germline V gene has CDR1 MDHEN and CDR2 SYDVKM. The ends were cut back, 5 bases at V and 2 bases at J, with 11 bases in the middle. The CDR3 totals 14 residues. The CDR3 bases are TGTGCCAGCAGTCGGGGACAAGACACAGATACGCAGTATTTT. Translated, it gives CASSRGQDTDTQYF.

V is TRBV27 and J is TRBJ2-1; D remains ambiguous. This CDR3 is built from 13 residues. Germline V gene lookup returns CDR1 MNHEY and CDR2 SMNVEV (reference sequence). Deletions cut 3 bases from V and 6 bases from J, with 9 bases between. The CDR3 is CASSFYRSNEQFF. The CDR3 bases are TGTGCCAGCAGTTTTTATAGGAGCAATGAGCAGTTCTTC.

The chain combines TRBV6-5 with TRBJ2-3; TRBD1 matches 10 bases. With V trimmed by 6 bases and J by 6 bases, 6 bases remained unmatched. Germline V CDR1 and CDR2: MNHEY, SVGAGI. The CDR3 has 14 amino acids. The CDR3 is CASSPGQGYDTQYF. The CDR3 coding sequence is TGTGCCAGCAGCCCGGGACAGGGGTATGATACGCAGTATTTT.

This clone has a single count. Written as DNA, the CDR3 is TGTGCCAGCTCCCGGGGAGAGACCCAGTACTTC. This gives the protein CASSRGETQYF. The genes are TRBV18 and TRBJ2-5; D perhaps matches TRBD2 (5 bases). This CDR3 comprises 11 residues. The germline V gene has CDR1 KGHSH and CDR2 LQKENI. V was cut by 6 bases and J by 4 bases, with 6 bases left in between.

The rearrangement uses TRBV2 and TRBJ2-1, with D tentatively TRBD2 (6 bases). Trimming pared 3 bases from V and 4 bases from J, leaving 13 bases between. The germline V gene has CDR1 SNHLY and CDR2 FYNNEI. The CDR3 is made up of 15 amino acids. CDR3 DNA: TGTGCCAGCAGTGATCTCCCCGGGGGATACAATGAGCAGTTCTTC. As protein: CASSDLPGGYNEQFF.

The genes are TRBV7-9 and TRBJ2-3; 9 positions match TRBD1. Per germline, CDR1 SEHNR and CDR2 FQNEAQ (reference sequence). This CDR3 comprises 15 residues. V shed 3 bases, J shed 3 bases, and the junction held 4 bases outside the gene matches. CDR3 nucleotide sequence: TGTGCCAGCAGCTTGGAGGGACAGGGAACAGATACGCAGTATTTT. This sequence encodes CASSLEGQGTDTQYF.

This chain connects TRBV11-2 to TRBJ2-6; D gene ambiguous. Germline values: CDR1 SGHAT, CDR2 FQNNGV. The CDR3 consists of 16 residues. V lost 3 bases to trimming and J lost 3 bases, with 12 bases between them. The CDR3 DNA reads TGTGCCAGCAGCTTTGGGCAGTCTAATGGGGCCAACGTCCTGACTTTC. This translates into CASSFGQSNGANVLTF. Full variable domain (remainder filled in from reference TRBV11-2 and TRBJ2-6): EAGVAQSPRYKIIEKRQSVAFWCNPISGHATLYWYQQILGQGPKLLIQFQNNGVVDDSQLPKDRFSAERLKGVDSTLKIQPAKLEDSAVYLCASSFGQSNGANVLTFGAGSRLTVL.

This chain uses TRBV7-9 with TRBJ1-2, with D unclear. The CDR3 extends over 16 amino acids. CDR1 SEHNR and CDR2 FQNEAQ come from the germline V gene (reference sequence). Between the trimmed V and J ends, which lost 1 base and 2 bases, there was a span of 14 bases. Written as DNA, the CDR3 is TGTGCCAGCAGCTTAGGCGGGCAACAAGGGAACTATGGCTACACCTTC. The encoded protein is CASSLGGQQGNYGYTF.

The chain links TRBV5-5 to TRBJ1-4, with a tentative D call TRBD1 (6 bases). CDR3 length: 15 amino acids. The germline V gene encodes CDR1 SGHKS and CDR2 YYEKEE (reference sequence). V shed 3 bases and J shed 3 bases, with 12 bases lying between them. Written as DNA, the CDR3 is TGTGCCAGCAGCTACGCCACAGGGTCTAATGAAAAACTGTTTTTT. This sequence encodes CASSYATGSNEKLFF.

The J gene is TRBJ1-1, the V gene TRBV30; TRBD1 is a possible D gene (6 bases). The V and J ends lost 5 bases and 3 bases respectively, with 13 bases between them. CDR3 size: 13 residues. Looked up from germline, CDR1 is GTSNPN and CDR2 is SVGIG (reference sequence). In DNA form, the CDR3 reads TGTGCCTGGGCAGGGGCTCGGGACACTGAAGCTTTCTTT. It translates to CAWAGARDTEAFF.

This chain's CDR3 is CASSPVVGELFF. CDR3 bases: TGTGCCAGCAGCCCGGTTGTGGGGGAGCTGTTTTTT. V usage is TRBV11-3 and J usage is TRBJ2-2; D remains ambiguous. Germline V gives CDR1 SGHNT, CDR2 YENEEA. The CDR3 covers 12 residues. V lost 5 bases, J lost 8 bases, and 9 bases lay in between.

V usage is TRBV7-2 and J usage is TRBJ2-3; 8 nucleotides match TRBD2. The V and J ends lost 1 base and 2 bases, in that order; junction bases with no gene match: 5. The germline V gene encodes CDR1 SGHTA and CDR2 FQGNSA. This CDR3 contains 16 residues. CDR3 bases: TGTGCCAGCAGCTTAGTTCGGGGGGGAAACACAGATACGCAGTATTTT. Translating it yields CASSLVRGGNTDTQYF.

The V call is TRBV7-2, the J call TRBJ1-4; the match to TRBD1 covers 8 bases. J lost 10 bases, V lost 1 base, and 11 bases had no gene match. The CDR3 loop spans 16 amino acids. Germline CDR1 SGHTA, CDR2 FQGNSA. CDR3 bases: TGTGCCAGCAGCTTAGACGCCGGACAGGGATCGTTAAAACTGTTTTTT. Translating gives CASSLDAGQGSLKLFF.

This chain uses TRBV9 with TRBJ2-1, with unresolved D. V was shortened by 0 bases and J by 8 bases, with 9 bases between the two germline ends. The CDR3 contains 13 residues. Germline CDR1 SGDLS, CDR2 YYNGEE. As DNA, the CDR3 is TGTGCCAGCAGCGTAGACAGTTTCGATGAGCAGTTCTTC. Translated, it gives CASSVDSFDEQFF.

In its sample, this clone was seen a few times. The V call is TRBV7-3, the J call TRBJ2-5, with TRBD2 matching 14 bases. Germline-derived CDR1 and CDR2 are SGHTA and FQGTGA. The CDR3 spans 15 residues. Losses at the gene ends were 5 bases for V and 6 bases for J; bases not matched to a gene: 5. CDR3: CASSVGLAGAQTQYF. CDR3 sequence (DNA): TGTGCCAGCAGCGTGGGACTAGCGGGAGCCCAGACCCAGTACTTC.

The chain joins TRBV13 to TRBJ2-7; no firm D call. CDR3 length equals 14 residues. Per the germline V gene, CDR1 is PRHDT and CDR2 is FYEKMQ (reference sequence). Between the trimmed V and J ends, which lost 2 bases and 2 bases, there was a span of 10 bases. CDR3 in amino acids: CASSLTYPPYEQYF. CDR3 bases: TGTGCCAGCAGCTTAACATATCCCCCCTACGAGCAGTACTTC. The full variable domain, in which reference TRBV13 and TRBJ2-7 provide the parts outside the CDR3, is AAGVIQSPRHLIKEKRETATLKCYPIPRHDTVYWYQQGPGQDPQFLISFYEKMQSDKGSIPDRFSAQQFSDYHSELNMSSLELGDSALYFCASSLTYPPYEQYFGPGTRLTVT.

This clone was recorded once. This chain links TRBV25-1 with TRBJ2-5, with D maybe TRBD1 (5 bases). The germline gives CDR1 MGHDK, CDR2 SYGVNS. There are 14 residues in the CDR3. The V gene lost 2 bases and the J gene lost 5 bases, with 12 bases spanning the gap. The CDR3 nucleotides read TGTGCCAGCAGTGAACCAGGGTCCAGGGAGACCCAGTACTTC. This translates into CASSEPGSRETQYF.

V gene TRBV11-3 combines with J gene TRBJ2-2; 12 bases are shared with TRBD2. V shed 5 bases and J 5 bases; nucleotides not matched to a gene: 0. Germline assignment: CDR1 SGHNT and CDR2 YENEEA. The CDR3 totals 14 residues. CDR3 nucleotides: TGTGCCAGCAGCACTAGCGGGGGGACCGGGGAGCTGTTTTTT. Amino acid sequence: CASSTSGGTGELFF.

This clone was seen only a few times. The chain links TRBV12-3 or TRBV12-4 to TRBJ2-1; D ambiguous. The CDR3 extends over 13 amino acids. V gave up 1 base and J gave up 9 bases, with 10 bases separating them. DNA for the CDR3: TGTGCCAGCAGTTTAGGCAGTCTTGGTGAGCAGTTCTTC. Protein: CASSLGSLGEQFF.

The gene calls are TRBV9 and TRBJ2-7, with TRBD1 identical over 7 bases. Trimming cost V 2 bases and J 4 bases; bases outside gene matches: 9. Germline V lookup: CDR1 SGDLS, CDR2 YYNGEE. The CDR3 is 15 amino acids. The CDR3 reads CASSVGDSLRYEQYF. Here the CDR3 DNA reads TGTGCCAGCAGCGTGGGGGACAGCCTGAGGTACGAGCAGTACTTC.

The chain is built from TRBV15 and TRBJ1-2; no firm D call. The ends were cut back, 1 base at V and 7 bases at J, with 10 bases in the middle. CDR1 is LNHNV, CDR2 YYDKDF, per germline (reference sequence). The length of the CDR3 is 13 residues. CDR3 sequence: CATSRAQRPGYTF. The CDR3 DNA reads TGTGCCACCAGCAGAGCACAACGTCCTGGCTACACCTTC.

This clone was recorded a few times. V gene TRBV18 combines with J gene TRBJ1-5; 7 bases line up with TRBD1. The V gene end was trimmed by 2 bases and the J gene end by 3 bases; junction bases not matched to a gene: 4. This CDR3 comprises 15 residues. CDR1 and CDR2 (germline): KGHSH, LQKENI. CDR3 in DNA: TGTGCCAGCTCACCAGGGCAGGGGGACAATCAGCCCCAGCATTTT. Translating it yields CASSPGQGDNQPQHF.

J is TRBJ1-5 and V is TRBV19; no firm D call. CDR3 length: 15 residues. V lost 4 bases, J lost 5 bases, and 15 bases lay in between. Germline assignment: CDR1 LNHDA and CDR2 SQIVND (reference sequence). The DNA for the CDR3 is TGTGCCAGTAGTAGCCCGGTCCAGGTTTATCAGCCCCAGCATTTT. Protein sequence: CASSSPVQVYQPQHF.